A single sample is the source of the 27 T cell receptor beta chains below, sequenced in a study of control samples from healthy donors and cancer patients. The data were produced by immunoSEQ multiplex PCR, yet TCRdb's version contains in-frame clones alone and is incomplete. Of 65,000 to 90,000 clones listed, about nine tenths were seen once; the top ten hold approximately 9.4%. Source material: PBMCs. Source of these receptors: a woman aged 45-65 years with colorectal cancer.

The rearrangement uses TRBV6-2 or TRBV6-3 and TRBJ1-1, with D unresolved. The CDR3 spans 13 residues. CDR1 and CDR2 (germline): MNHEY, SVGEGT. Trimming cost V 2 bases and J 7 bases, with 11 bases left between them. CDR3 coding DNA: TGTGCCAGCAGTTACGTAGAAACGGGTGAAGCTTTCTTT. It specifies CASSYVETGEAFF.

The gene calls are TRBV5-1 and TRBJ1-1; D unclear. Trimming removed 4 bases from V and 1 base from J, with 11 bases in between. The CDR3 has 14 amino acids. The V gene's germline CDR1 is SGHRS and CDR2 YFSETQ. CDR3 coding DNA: TGCGCCAGCAGCCTCGCTTCGAGGAACACTGAAGCTTTCTTT. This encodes CASSLASRNTEAFF.

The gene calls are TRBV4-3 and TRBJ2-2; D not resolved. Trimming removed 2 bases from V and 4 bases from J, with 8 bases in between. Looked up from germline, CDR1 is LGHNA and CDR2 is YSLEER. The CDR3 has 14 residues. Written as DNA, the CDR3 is TGCGCCAGCAGCCAAAAGGGCCCCACCGGGGAGCTGTTTTTT. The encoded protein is CASSQKGPTGELFF.

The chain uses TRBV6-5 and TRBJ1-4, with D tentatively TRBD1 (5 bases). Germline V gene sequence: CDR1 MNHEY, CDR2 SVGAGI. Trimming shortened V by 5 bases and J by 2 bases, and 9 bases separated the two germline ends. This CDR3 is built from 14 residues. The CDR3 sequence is CASSQGMTNEKLFF. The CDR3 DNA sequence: TGTGCCAGCAGTCAGGGAATGACTAATGAAAAACTGTTTTTT.

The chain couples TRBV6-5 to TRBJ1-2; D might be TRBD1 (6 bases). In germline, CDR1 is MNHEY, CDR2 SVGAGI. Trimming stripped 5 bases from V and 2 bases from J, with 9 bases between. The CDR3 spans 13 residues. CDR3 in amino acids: CASSQTGNYGYTF. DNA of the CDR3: TGTGCCAGCAGTCAGACAGGAAACTATGGCTACACCTTC.

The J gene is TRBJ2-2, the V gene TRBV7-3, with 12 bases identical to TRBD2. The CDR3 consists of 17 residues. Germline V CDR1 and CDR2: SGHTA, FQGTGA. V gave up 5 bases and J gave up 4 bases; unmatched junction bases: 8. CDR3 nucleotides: TGTGCCAGCAGCGGGTCACTAGCGGGGGGAGTCACCGGGGAGCTGTTTTTT. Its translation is CASSGSLAGGVTGELFF.

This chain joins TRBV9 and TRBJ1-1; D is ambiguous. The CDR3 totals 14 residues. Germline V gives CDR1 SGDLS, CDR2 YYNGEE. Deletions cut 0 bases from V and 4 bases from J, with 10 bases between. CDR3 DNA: TGTGCCAGCAGCGTAGAGGGAACCTCCACTGAAGCTTTCTTT. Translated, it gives CASSVEGTSTEAFF.

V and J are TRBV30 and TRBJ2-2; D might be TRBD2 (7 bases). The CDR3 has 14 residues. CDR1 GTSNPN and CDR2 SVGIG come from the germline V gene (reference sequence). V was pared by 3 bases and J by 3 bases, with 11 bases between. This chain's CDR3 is CAWRVGGHTGELFF. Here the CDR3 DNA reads TGTGCCTGGAGGGTGGGGGGGCACACCGGGGAGCTGTTTTTT.

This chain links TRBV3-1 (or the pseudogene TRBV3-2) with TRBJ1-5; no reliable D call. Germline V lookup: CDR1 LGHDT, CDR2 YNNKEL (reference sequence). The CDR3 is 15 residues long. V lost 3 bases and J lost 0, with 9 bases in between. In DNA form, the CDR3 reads TGTGCCAGCAGCCACCTAACGTATAGCAATCAGCCCCAGCATTTT. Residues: CASSHLTYSNQPQHF.

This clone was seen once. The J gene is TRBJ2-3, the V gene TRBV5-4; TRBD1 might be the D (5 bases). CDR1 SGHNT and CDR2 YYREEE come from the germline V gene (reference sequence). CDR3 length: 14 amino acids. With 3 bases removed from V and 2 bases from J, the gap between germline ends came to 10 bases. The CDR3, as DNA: TGTGCCAGCAGCTCCCGACAGTCCACAGATACGCAGTATTTT. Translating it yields CASSSRQSTDTQYF.

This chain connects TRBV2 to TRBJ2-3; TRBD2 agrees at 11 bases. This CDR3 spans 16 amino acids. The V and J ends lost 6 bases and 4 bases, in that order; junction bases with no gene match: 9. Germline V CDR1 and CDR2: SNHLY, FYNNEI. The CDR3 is CASRGAGLADADTQYF. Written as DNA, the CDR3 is TGTGCCAGCAGGGGGGCGGGACTAGCGGACGCAGATACGCAGTATTTT. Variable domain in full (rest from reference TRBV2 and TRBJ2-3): EPEVTQTPSHQVTQMGQEVILRCVPISNHLYFYWYRQILGQKVEFLVSFYNNEISEKSEIFDDQFSVERPDGSNFTLKIRSTKLEDSAMYFCASRGAGLADADTQYFGPGTRLTVL.

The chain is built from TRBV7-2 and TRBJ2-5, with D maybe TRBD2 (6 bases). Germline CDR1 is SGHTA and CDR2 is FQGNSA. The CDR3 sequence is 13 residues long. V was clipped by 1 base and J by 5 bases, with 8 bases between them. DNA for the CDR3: TGTGCCAGCAGCTTAGTCCTAGCGGAGACCCAGTACTTC. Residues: CASSLVLAETQYF.

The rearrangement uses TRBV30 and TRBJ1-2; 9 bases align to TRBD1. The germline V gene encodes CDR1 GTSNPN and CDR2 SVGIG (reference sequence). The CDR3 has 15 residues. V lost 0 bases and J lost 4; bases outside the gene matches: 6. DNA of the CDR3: TGTGCCTGGAGTGTACCGGGACAGGGTTCCTATGGCTACACCTTC. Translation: CAWSVPGQGSYGYTF.

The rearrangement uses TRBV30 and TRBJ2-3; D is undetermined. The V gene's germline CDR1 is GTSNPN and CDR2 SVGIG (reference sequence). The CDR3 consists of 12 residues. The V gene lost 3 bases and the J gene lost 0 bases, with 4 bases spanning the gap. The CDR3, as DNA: TGTGCCTGGAGGATTAGCACAGATACGCAGTATTTT. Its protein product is CAWRISTDTQYF.

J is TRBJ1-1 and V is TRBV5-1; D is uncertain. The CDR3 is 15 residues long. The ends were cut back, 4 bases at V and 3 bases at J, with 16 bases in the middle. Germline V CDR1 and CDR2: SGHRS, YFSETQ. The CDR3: CASSLGVRADTEAFF. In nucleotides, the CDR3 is TGCGCCAGCAGCCTTGGGGTGAGGGCGGACACTGAAGCTTTCTTT.

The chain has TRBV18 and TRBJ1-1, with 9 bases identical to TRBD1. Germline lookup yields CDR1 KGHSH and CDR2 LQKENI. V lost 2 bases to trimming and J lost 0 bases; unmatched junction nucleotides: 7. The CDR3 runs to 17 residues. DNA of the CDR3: TGTGCCAGCTCACCATCGGGACAGGGCCCCATGAACACTGAAGCTTTCTTT. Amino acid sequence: CASSPSGQGPMNTEAFF.

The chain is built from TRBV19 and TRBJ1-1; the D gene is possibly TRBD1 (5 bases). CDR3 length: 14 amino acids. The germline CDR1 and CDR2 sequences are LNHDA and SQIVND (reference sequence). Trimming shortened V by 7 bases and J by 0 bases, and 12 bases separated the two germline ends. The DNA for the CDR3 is TGTGCCAGTACCACAGGAATATTGAACACTGAAGCTTTCTTT. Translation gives CASTTGILNTEAFF.

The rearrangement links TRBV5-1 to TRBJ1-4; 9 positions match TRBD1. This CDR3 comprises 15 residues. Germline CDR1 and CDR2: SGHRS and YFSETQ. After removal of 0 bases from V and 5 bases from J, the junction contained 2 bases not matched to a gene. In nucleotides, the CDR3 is TGCGCCAGCAGCTTGGGCGGGACAGGGAATGAAAAACTGTTTTTT. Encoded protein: CASSLGGTGNEKLFF. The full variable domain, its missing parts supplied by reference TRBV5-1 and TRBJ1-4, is KAGVTQTPRYLIKTRGQQVTLSCSPISGHRSVSWYQQTPGQGLQFLFEYFSETQRNKGNFPGRFSGRQFSNSRSEMNVSTLELGDSALYLCASSLGGTGNEKLFFGSGTQLSVL.

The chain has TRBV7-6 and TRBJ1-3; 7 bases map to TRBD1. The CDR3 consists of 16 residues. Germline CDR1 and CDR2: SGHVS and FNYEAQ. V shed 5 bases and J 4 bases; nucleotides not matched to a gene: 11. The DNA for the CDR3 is TGTGCCAGCAGCGCAATGACAGGGAAAGCGGGAAACACCATATATTTT. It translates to CASSAMTGKAGNTIYF.

The CDR3 is CASNGGQDTGELFF. The CDR3 nucleotides read TGCGCCAGCAACGGGGGCCAGGACACCGGGGAGCTGTTTTTT. The chain combines TRBV5-1 with TRBJ2-2, with D perhaps TRBD1 or TRBD2 (6 bases each). The V gene's germline CDR1 is SGHRS and CDR2 YFSETQ. CDR3 length: 14 residues. V dropped 6 bases and J dropped 3 bases, with 12 bases sitting between them. The variable domain in full, completed from reference TRBV5-1 and TRBJ2-2, reads KAGVTQTPRYLIKTRGQQVTLSCSPISGHRSVSWYQQTPGQGLQFLFEYFSETQRNKGNFPGRFSGRQFSNSRSEMNVSTLELGDSALYLCASNGGQDTGELFFGEGSRLTVL.

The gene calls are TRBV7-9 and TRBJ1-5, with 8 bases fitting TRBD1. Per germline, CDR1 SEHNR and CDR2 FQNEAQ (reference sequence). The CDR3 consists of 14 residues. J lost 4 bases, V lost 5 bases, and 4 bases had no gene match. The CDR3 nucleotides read TGTGCCAGCAGCGTTGACAGGGGAAATCAGCCCCAGCATTTT. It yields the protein CASSVDRGNQPQHF.

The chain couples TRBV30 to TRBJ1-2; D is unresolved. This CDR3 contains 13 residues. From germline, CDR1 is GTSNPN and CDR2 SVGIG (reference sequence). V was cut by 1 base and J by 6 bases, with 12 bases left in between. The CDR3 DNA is TGTGCCTGGAGTGATTACTATGGGGATGGCTACACCTTC. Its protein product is CAWSDYYGDGYTF.

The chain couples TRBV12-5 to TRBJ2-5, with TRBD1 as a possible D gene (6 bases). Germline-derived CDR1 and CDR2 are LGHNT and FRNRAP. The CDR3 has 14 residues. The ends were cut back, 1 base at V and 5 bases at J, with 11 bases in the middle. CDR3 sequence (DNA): TGTGCTAGTGGTTTGGAGGGGGTTATCGAGACCCAGTACTTC. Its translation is CASGLEGVIETQYF.

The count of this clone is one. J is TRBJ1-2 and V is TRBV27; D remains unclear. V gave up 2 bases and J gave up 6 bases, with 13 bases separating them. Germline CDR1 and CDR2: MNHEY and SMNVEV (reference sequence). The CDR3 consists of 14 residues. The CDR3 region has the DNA TGTGCCAGCAGTTTAAGTGTCTCTTTCCATGGCTACACCTTC. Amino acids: CASSLSVSFHGYTF.

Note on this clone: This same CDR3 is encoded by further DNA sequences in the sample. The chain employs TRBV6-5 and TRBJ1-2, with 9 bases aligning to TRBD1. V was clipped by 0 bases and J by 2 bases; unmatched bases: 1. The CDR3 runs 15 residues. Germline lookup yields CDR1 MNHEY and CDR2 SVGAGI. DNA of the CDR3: TGTGCCAGCAGTTACTCAGGGACAGGGAACTATGGCTACACCTTC. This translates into CASSYSGTGNYGYTF.

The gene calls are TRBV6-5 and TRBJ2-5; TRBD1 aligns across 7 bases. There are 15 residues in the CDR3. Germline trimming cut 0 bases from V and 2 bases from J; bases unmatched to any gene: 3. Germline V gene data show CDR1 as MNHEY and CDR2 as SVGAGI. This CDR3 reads CASSYSRDRQETQYF. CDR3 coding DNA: TGTGCCAGCAGTTACTCTAGGGACAGACAAGAGACCCAGTACTTC.

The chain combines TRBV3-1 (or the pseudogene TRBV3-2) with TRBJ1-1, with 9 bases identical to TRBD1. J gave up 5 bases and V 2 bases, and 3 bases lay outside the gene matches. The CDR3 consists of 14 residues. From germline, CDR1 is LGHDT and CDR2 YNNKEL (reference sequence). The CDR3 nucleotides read TGTGCCAGCAGCCAAAGGACAGGGGTTACTGAAGCTTTCTTT. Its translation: CASSQRTGVTEAFF.